Sequencing of this T cell receptor beta chain was carried out in a study of blood T cell repertoires in COVID-19. Study background: Sites in the United States, Italy and Spain provided acute and convalescent COVID-19 samples.

The V segment lost 7 bases and the J segment 9 bases; nucleotides outside the gene matches: 9. Germline V lookup: CDR1 MNHEY, CDR2 SVGAGI. The CDR3 covers 15 residues. Original methodology: Amplification with reference gene primers provided the estimates of nucleated cell counts. Clones were read by immunoSEQ multiplex PCR, and TCRdb kept only the in-frame ones, dropping some. That table gives V, J and clone size, and the DNA gave D and trimming. The repertoire has about 140,000 clones, over 70% of them found once; the top ten carry 1.7%. The specimen was peripheral blood. This chain connects TRBV6-5 to TRBJ2-1; 13 nucleotides line up with TRBD2. The receptor comes from a woman in her forties or fifties with acute or convalescent COVID-19. The CDR3 coding sequence is TGTGCCAGCACAGGACTAGCGGGAGAGGGTTTTGAGCAGTTCTTC. Protein product: CASTGLAGEGFEQFF.